The 17 T cell receptor beta chains given below trace back to one sample, sequenced in a study of cytotoxic CD8 clonotypes in ibrutinib-treated CLL. This table comes from immunoSEQ multiplex PCR, and its TCRdb copy is limited to in-frame clones, with some not included. The sample lists 150,000 to 250,000 clones, approximately 72% seen once, with around an eighth in the top ten. The specimen was PBMCs, collected after 24 months of ibrutinib treatment. The receptor set was obtained from a human donor with chronic lymphocytic leukemia.

This chain links TRBV27 with TRBJ2-2; no definite D call. This CDR3 is 12 amino acids long. The germline V gene has CDR1 MNHEY and CDR2 SMNVEV (reference sequence). V was shortened by 5 bases and J by 1 base, with 2 bases between the two germline ends. CDR3 residues: CASSLNTGELFF. The CDR3 DNA follows: TGTGCCAGCAGTCTGAACACCGGGGAGCTGTTTTTT.

The rearrangement joins TRBV18 to TRBJ1-1; D might be TRBD1 (5 bases). CDR1 is KGHSH and CDR2 is LQKENI in the germline V gene. The CDR3 covers 13 residues. Trimming pared 5 bases from V and 1 base from J, leaving 8 bases between. This CDR3 is CASSGAANTEAFF. The CDR3 DNA reads as TGTGCCAGCTCAGGGGCCGCGAACACTGAAGCTTTCTTT.

V and J are TRBV9 and TRBJ1-1; 9 bases align to TRBD1. The V segment lost 4 bases and the J segment 4 bases; nucleotides outside the gene matches: 8. Germline loops: CDR1 SGDLS, CDR2 YYNGEE. The CDR3 totals 15 residues. Here the CDR3 reads CASSPRQGGTTEAFF. The CDR3 DNA is TGTGCCAGCAGCCCTAGACAGGGGGGAACCACTGAAGCTTTCTTT.

The V and J genes are TRBV5-8 and TRBJ1-2; no reliable D call. Trimming pared 0 bases from V and 5 bases from J, leaving 8 bases between. Germline V lookup: CDR1 SGHTS, CDR2 YDEGEE. The CDR3 length is 13 residues. CDR3 DNA sequence: TGTGCCAGCAGCTTGGTTGGGGAATATGGCTACACCTTC. It specifies CASSLVGEYGYTF.

The chain has TRBV28 and TRBJ2-7; TRBD2 agrees at 13 bases. The CDR3 is made up of 18 amino acids. V shed 5 bases, J shed 1 base, and the junction held 11 bases outside the gene matches. The germline CDR1 and CDR2 sequences are MDHEN and SYDVKM. Here the CDR3 reads CASSPRTSGSVGSYEQYF. CDR3 sequence (DNA): TGTGCCAGCAGTCCTCGGACTAGCGGGAGCGTCGGGTCCTACGAGCAGTACTTC.

The chain uses TRBV27 and TRBJ1-2; a possible D gene is TRBD1 (5 bases). The CDR3 has 17 amino acids. Germline V gene lookup returns CDR1 MNHEY and CDR2 SMNVEV (reference sequence). The V gene lost 6 bases and the J gene lost 3 bases, with 23 bases spanning the gap. This chain's CDR3 is CASRFTPRGGTYYGYTF. The CDR3, as DNA: TGTGCCAGCAGGTTCACTCCCCGGGGTGGGACCTACTATGGCTACACCTTC.

This chain uses TRBV7-8 with TRBJ2-5, with 8 positions matching TRBD1. This CDR3 region has 15 residues. Unmatched junction bases numbered 9, after V lost 5 bases and J lost 4 bases. From germline, CDR1 is SGHVS and CDR2 FQNEAQ. CDR3 coding DNA: TGTGCCAGCAGCCTCAGGACAGGGAAAGGAGAGACCCAGTACTTC. It translates to CASSLRTGKGETQYF.

This clone has only a few counts. The chain recombines TRBV28 with TRBJ2-6; D might be TRBD1 or TRBD2, each matching 5 bases. The CDR3 length is 15 residues. Trimming took off 3 bases at V and 0 bases at J, with 6 bases between the two ends. Germline V gives CDR1 MDHEN, CDR2 SYDVKM. The CDR3 is CASSFGASGANVLTF. Here the CDR3 DNA reads TGTGCCAGCAGTTTCGGGGCCTCTGGGGCCAACGTCCTGACTTTC.

The chain links TRBV18 to TRBJ2-2; 8 bases line up with TRBD2. The CDR3 is made up of 15 amino acids. The J segment lost 5 bases and the V segment lost 5 bases, leaving 7 bases of the junction unmatched. Germline lookup yields CDR1 KGHSH and CDR2 LQKENI. CDR3 in amino acids: CASSSTSGQTGELFF. CDR3 DNA sequence: TGTGCCAGCTCATCCACTAGCGGTCAGACCGGGGAGCTGTTTTTT.

This clone was observed a handful of times. CDR3 region: CASSLGQVRTDTQYF. The CDR3 region has the DNA TGTGCCAGCAGCTTGGGACAGGTCCGCACAGATACGCAGTATTTT. The V and J genes are TRBV5-4 and TRBJ2-3, with a weak D call TRBD1 (6 bases). Trimming took off 0 bases at V and 1 base at J, with 9 bases between the two ends. CDR3 length: 15 amino acids. CDR1 SGHNT and CDR2 YYREEE come from the germline V gene (reference sequence).

The genes are TRBV29-1 and TRBJ1-2; 10 bases are a match to TRBD1. This CDR3 spans 14 amino acids. CDR1 is SQVTM and CDR2 is ANQGSEA in the germline V gene. V shed 4 bases, J shed 4 bases, and the junction held 6 bases outside the gene matches. Here the CDR3 reads CSVVEGTGVYGYTF. In DNA form, the CDR3 reads TGCAGCGTTGTTGAAGGGACAGGGGTCTATGGCTACACCTTC.

V is TRBV5-1 and J is TRBJ1-4; 8 bases are shared with TRBD1. J gave up 2 bases and V 4 bases, and 4 bases lay outside the gene matches. The germline V gene encodes CDR1 SGHRS and CDR2 YFSETQ. The CDR3 runs 15 residues. CDR3: CASSQQGGTNEKLFF. In nucleotides, the CDR3 is TGCGCCAGCAGCCAACAGGGGGGGACTAATGAAAAACTGTTTTTT.

The rearrangement joins TRBV9 to TRBJ1-1; D call uncertain. There are 18 residues in the CDR3. Trimming left V 0 bases short and J 1 base short, with 19 bases between. Germline values: CDR1 SGDLS, CDR2 YYNGEE. DNA of the CDR3: TGTGCCAGCAGCGTAGTGGACCCTGGCGCAGGCCCGAACACTGAAGCTTTCTTT. This translates into CASSVVDPGAGPNTEAFF.

CDR3 DNA sequence: TGTGCCAGCAGCTCCGGACAAAAGAACACTGAAGCTTTCTTT. Encoded protein: CASSSGQKNTEAFF. The rearrangement links TRBV7-3 to TRBJ1-1; weak D call: TRBD1 (5 bases). The length of the CDR3 is 14 residues. The germline V gene encodes CDR1 SGHTA and CDR2 FQGTGA. V was shortened by 4 bases and J by 1 base, with 10 bases between the two germline ends.

The genes are TRBV7-9 and TRBJ2-7; 9 bases are a match to TRBD1. Unmatched junction bases numbered 7, after V lost 5 bases and J lost 2 bases. The CDR3 covers 15 residues. Germline V gives CDR1 SEHNR, CDR2 FQNEAQ (reference sequence). The CDR3 DNA is TGTGCCAGCAGCCCCGGGACAGGGATTGCCTACGAGCAGTACTTC. Protein product: CASSPGTGIAYEQYF. The full variable domain, with the rest looked up from reference TRBV7-9 and TRBJ2-7, is DTGVSQNPRHKITKRGQNVTFRCDPISEHNRLYWYRQTLGQGPEFLTYFQNEAQLEKSRLLSDRFSAERPKGSFSTLEIQRTEQGDSAMYLCASSPGTGIAYEQYFGPGTRLTVT.

The J gene is TRBJ1-1, the V gene TRBV19; D not certain. The length of the CDR3 is 12 residues. V gave up 9 bases and J gave up 3 bases, with 11 bases separating them. Germline values: CDR1 LNHDA, CDR2 SQIVND (reference sequence). CDR3 amino acids: CASPSPDTEAFF. The CDR3 DNA sequence: TGTGCCAGCCCTTCCCCAGACACTGAAGCTTTCTTT.

This chain links TRBV7-9 with TRBJ2-7, with D tentatively TRBD1 (5 bases). This CDR3 region has 12 residues. V dropped 5 bases and J dropped 1 base, with 6 bases sitting between them. Germline V gene lookup returns CDR1 SEHNR and CDR2 FQNEAQ (reference sequence). The CDR3 DNA sequence: TGTGCCAGCAGCCAGGGTTCCTACGAGCAGTACTTC. Protein sequence: CASSQGSYEQYF.